A selection of T cell receptor beta chains follows, all from one sample in a study of blood T cell repertoires in COVID-19. Generated by immunoSEQ multiplex PCR, the TCRdb table keeps only in-frame clones and is missing some. This sample yields about 50,000 clones, of which 85% to 90% are seen a single time; 12% to 15% belongs to the top ten. The sample was peripheral blood. The source is a man aged 65-85 years with acute or convalescent COVID-19. CDR3s include the opening cysteine and the closing phenylalanine or tryptophan. A D gene is named only where the DNA matches it firmly. Clone size appears in some rows only: once, few, many, or a class for an expanded clone.

d_call | clone_size | j_call | v_call | cdr3_aa | cdr3_nt
- | - | TRBJ1-2 | TRBV4-3 | CASSQMAQEVDLRGYTF | TGCGCCAGCAGCCAAATGGCCCAGGAGGTCGATCTGCGAGGCTACACCTTC
- | - | TRBJ2-4 | TRBV15 | CATSRDGLVQAKNIQYF | TGTGCCACCAGCAGAGACGGTCTAGTCCAAGCCAAAAACATTCAGTACTTC
- | - | TRBJ1-4 | TRBV5-1 | CASSLVGVATNEKLFF | TGCGCCAGCAGCTTGGTCGGGGTAGCAACTAATGAAAAACTGTTTTTT
- | - | TRBJ2-1 | TRBV12-2 | CASRPSLAGGPFGSYNEQFF | TGTGCAAGTCGCCCCTCCCTAGCGGGGGGGCCCTTCGGCTCCTACAATGAGCAGTTCTTC
TRBD1 | once | TRBJ1-1 | TRBV7-8 | CASSLALPGQGNEDTEAFF | TGTGCCAGCAGCTTAGCACTGCCGGGACAGGGGAATGAGGACACTGAAGCTTTCTTT
- | - | TRBJ1-1 | TRBV6-4 | CASTANRENTEAFF | TGTGCCAGCACCGCAAACAGGGAGAACACTGAAGCTTTCTTT
- | - | TRBJ1-1 | TRBV27 | CASRRGIQEMNTEAFF | TGTGCCAGCAGAAGGGGTATACAGGAGATGAACACTGAAGCTTTCTTT
- | - | TRBJ2-5 | TRBV6-5 | CASRDQGWPQETQYF | TGTGCCAGCAGGGACCAGGGGTGGCCGCAAGAGACCCAGTACTTC
- | - | TRBJ1-5 | TRBV28 | CASSWAGASNQPQHF | TGTGCCAGCAGTTGGGCAGGGGCCAGCAATCAGCCCCAGCATTTT
TRBD1 | - | TRBJ1-4 | TRBV7-2 | CASSLMGTGVEKLFF | TGTGCCAGCAGCTTAATGGGGACAGGGGTTGAAAAACTGTTTTTT
- | - | TRBJ2-3 | TRBV30 | CAWSQASGTDTQYF | TGTGCCTGGAGTCAGGCTAGCGGCACAGATACGCAGTATTTT
TRBD2 | once | TRBJ2-7 | TRBV5-1 | CASSPSGISEQYF | TGCGCCAGCAGCCCCAGCGGGATCAGCGAGCAGTACTTC
TRBD1 | - | TRBJ1-6 | TRBV30 | CAWRQGVYNSPLHF | TGTGCCTGGAGGCAGGGGGTGTATAATTCACCCCTCCACTTT
TRBD2 | - | TRBJ2-5 | TRBV11-1 | CASSLATSGGQETQYF | TGTGCCAGCAGCTTAGCGACTAGCGGGGGGCAAGAGACCCAGTACTTC
- | - | TRBJ2-3 | TRBV19 | CASSRASGRTADTQYF | TGTGCCAGTAGTCGGGCCAGCGGAAGAACAGCCGATACGCAGTATTTT
- | - | TRBJ1-4 | TRBV2 | CASSPTVDRTTNEKLFF | TGTGCCAGCAGTCCGACAGTGGACAGAACAACTAATGAAAAACTGTTTTTT
- | - | TRBJ1-5 | TRBV5-1 | CASSRGGNQPQHF | TGCGCCAGCAGCAGGGGTGGCAATCAGCCCCAGCATTTT
- | - | TRBJ1-6 | TRBV28 | CASSLYRRVRSPLHF | TGTGCCAGCAGTTTATACCGCAGGGTTCGCTCACCCCTCCACTTT
- | - | TRBJ1-1 | TRBV18 | CASSRGTGHANTEAFF | TGTGCCAGCTCACGGGGCACAGGACACGCGAACACTGAAGCTTTCTTT
- | - | TRBJ1-1 | TRBV10-3 | CAISDQGETEAFF | TGTGCCATCAGTGACCAAGGGGAAACTGAAGCTTTCTTT
TRBD1 | - | TRBJ1-6 | TRBV28 | CASTGQINSPLHF | TGTGCCAGCACGGGACAGATTAATTCACCCCTCCACTTT
TRBD1 | - | TRBJ1-5 | TRBV6-5 | CASSSGQGPQPQHF | TGTGCCAGCAGTTCCGGACAGGGGCCTCAGCCCCAGCATTTT
TRBD1 | - | TRBJ1-1 | TRBV18 | CASSPGQGNTEAFF | TGTGCCAGCTCACCTGGACAGGGGAACACTGAAGCTTTCTTT
TRBD1 | - | TRBJ1-1 | TRBV19 | CASSSGTGHMNTEAFF | TGTGCCAGTAGTTCCGGGACAGGTCACATGAACACTGAAGCTTTCTTT
- | - | TRBJ2-5 | TRBV15 | CATSTLSSGRRAETQYF | TGTGCCACCAGCACTCTTTCTTCTGGTCGGAGGGCAGAGACCCAGTACTTC
- | - | TRBJ2-2 | TRBV5-4 | CASSQGEANTGELFF | TGTGCCAGCAGCCAAGGCGAGGCTAACACCGGGGAGCTGTTTTTT
TRBD1 | - | TRBJ2-1 | TRBV24-1 | CATSTGQERREQFF | TGTGCCACCAGCACGGGACAGGAGAGGCGGGAGCAGTTCTTC
TRBD2 | once | TRBJ2-7 | TRBV7-2 | CASSLGGGGSYEQYF | TGTGCCAGCAGCTTAGGCGGGGGGGGCTCCTACGAGCAGTACTTC
- | - | TRBJ2-1 | TRBV6-6 | CASSYLFLSEQFF | TGTGCCAGCAGTTACTTATTCCTGTCTGAGCAGTTCTTC
TRBD1 | once | TRBJ1-2 | TRBV30 | CAWSWTGANANYGYTF | TGTGCCTGGAGTTGGACAGGGGCAAATGCTAACTATGGCTACACCTTC
- | - | TRBJ2-3 | TRBV6-2/TRBV6-3 | CASSYLGTPTDTQYF | TGTGCCAGCAGTTACTTAGGGACACCGACAGATACGCAGTATTTT
TRBD1 | once | TRBJ1-6 | TRBV6-6 | CASNPGTDYSPLHF | TGTGCCAGCAACCCTGGGACAGACTATTCACCCCTCCACTTT
- | - | TRBJ2-4 | TRBV27 | CASTSVREKNIQYF | TGTGCCAGCACCTCGGTGCGAGAGAAAAACATTCAGTACTTC
- | - | TRBJ1-6 | TRBV25-1 | CASSEWDTYNSPLHF | TGTGCCAGCAGTGAATGGGACACCTATAATTCACCCCTCCACTTT